This note documents a single T cell receptor beta chain sequence. Compared with germline, one end of the junction differs, possibly owing to a read error. TCRdb recomputed calls from the multiplex PCR reads with MiXCR, one row per CDR3 protein. The sample yields 200,000 or so distinct CDR3 sequences, 31% seen once. The lymph nodes were axillary draining lymph nodes from breast cancer patients. The record originates from a study of breast tumors, draining lymph nodes, adjacent tissues. This CDR3 has 13 residues. The germline V gene encodes CDR1 SNHLY and CDR2 FYNNEI. The specimen sequenced was axillary lymph node tissue. The sequence derives from a female donor with breast cancer. Some clones in this sample may be carry-over from other donors' samples. The chain combines TRBV2 with TRBJ2-2; D is undetermined. The CDR3 region is CASSGGRSYEQFF. DNA for the CDR3: TGTGCCAGCAGTGGAGGAAGATCCTACGAGCAGTTTTTT.